This T cell receptor beta chain emerged from a study of blood T cells in healthy people across ages. The authors ran a second PCR of about 6 to 11 cycles using a sample-barcoded 5' primer and a J-beta primer mix. The authors tagged each cDNA molecule using a template-switch adaptor with 12 random nucleotides. TCRdb re-called the 5' RACE reads through MiXCR, storing one row per CDR3 protein. The table records roughly 1.4 million distinct CDR3 sequences, approximately 59% of them present only once. Each sample provided at least 5 micrograms of extracted total RNA. Study-level results: Strong correlation linked observed beta diversity and percent naive T cells. Diversity was estimated from one million T cells, and these estimates were considered underestimates.

Germline V gene sequence: CDR1 SGHTA, CDR2 FQGNSA. V dropped 5 bases and J dropped 1 base, with 11 bases sitting between them. This CDR3 is 15 amino acids long. This clonotype appeared a few times. Its target is unknown. This chain links TRBV7-2 with TRBJ2-2; maybe TRBD1 (6 bases). What was sequenced was blood. The clonotype comes from a man between 18 and 29 years old in good health. CDR3 bases: TGTGCCAGCAGCCCCAGGGGCGGGAACACCGGGGAGCTGTTTTTT. Translation gives CASSPRGGNTGELFF.